This T cell receptor (beta chain) was sequenced during a study of T cell changes during pregnancy in multiple sclerosis. This CDR3 has 15 amino acids. Germline trimming cut 6 bases from V and 4 bases from J; bases unmatched to any gene: 9. Assay: immunoSEQ multiplex PCR; the TCRdb copy retains only in-frame clones and omits some. The profile covers some 97,000 clones, with about 92% appearing a single time and around 1.2% taken by the ten largest. The V and J genes are TRBV23-1 and TRBJ2-7, with TRBD1 matching 10 bases. TRBV23-1 is annotated as an ORF whose role is uncertain. This material consisted of peripheral blood, taken in the second trimester of pregnancy. The source is a female donor with multiple sclerosis, enrolled in a pregnancy study. CDR3 in amino acids: CASSQAPGQGYEQYF. The CDR3 DNA reads TGCGCCAGCAGCCAAGCCCCGGGACAGGGGTACGAGCAGTACTTC.